This T cell receptor beta chain is drawn from a study of early T cells in non-severe SARS-CoV-2 infection. Study summary: The sequenced material was bulk RNA from unsorted whole blood, and its chains were unpaired.

Individual cDNA molecules each received unique molecular identifiers attached to them. TCRdb analysed the 5' RACE reads with MiXCR anew, one entry per CDR3 protein. The table records almost 85,000 distinct CDR3 sequences, around an eighth of them present only once. The CDR3 runs to 15 residues. The V end was cut by 1 base, the J end by 0 bases, with 9 bases between. Material: whole blood. The clonotype was recovered from an adult who was a healthcare worker with PCR-confirmed SARS-CoV-2 infection or an uninfected control (not recorded which). The chain links TRBV12-3 or TRBV12-4 to TRBJ1-1; D might be TRBD1 (5 bases). The CDR3 region has the DNA TGTGCCAGCAGTTTAGAGGGGAAGGTGAACACTGAAGCTTTCTTT. Its protein product is CASSLEGKVNTEAFF.